This T cell receptor beta chain was recorded in a study of T-cell memory formation after mild COVID-19 (dated by TCRdb to 2020 to 2022). Background on the whole study: TCR sequence clusters from the two donors were found to be largely donor specific. Longitudinal TCRalpha and TCRbeta repertoire sequencing tracked T-cell clones expanding and contracting after mild COVID-19 in two donors. The cohort was made up of two young adult volunteers, one female and one male, who were previously healthy.

Ficoll-Paque density gradient centrifugation was used to isolate PBMCs. The run used an Illumina NovaSeq 6000. TCRalpha and TCRbeta cDNA libraries were constructed by 5'RACE with constant-segment primers, with sample barcodes and unique molecular identifiers being introduced. Trizol reagent was used to extract RNA from every sample. The libraries were amplified in two PCR steps, and the second step added a second sample barcode and Illumina TruSeq adapters. Libraries were sequenced on an Illumina NovaSeq with 2 x 150 bp paired-end reads. Per the original workflow: Demultiplexing of reads and collapsing into UMI-guided consensus sequences were performed with migec v1.2.7. Using mixcr v2.1.11, the UMI consensuses were aligned to TRA and TRB V and J templates and assembled into clonotypes. A clonotype was counted as expanded or contracted only if both edgeR and NoisET called the change significant, with noise models trained on biological replicates. For edgeR calls, the thresholds were a false discovery rate-adjusted p below 0.01 and a log2 fold-change of 1. As an exploratory analysis of dynamics, max-normalized trajectories of the 1000 most abundant clonotypes were examined by PCA with hierarchical clustering. Each responding clone was given a CD4 or CD8 phenotype based on the CD4+ and CD8+ repertoires, which had been sequenced separately. TCRdb reprocessed the public reads (quality trimming at Q25 with fastp, clone calling with MiXCR) and kept in-frame beta chains. Records with the same CDR3 protein are collapsed into one entry carrying the most frequent genes and DNA. The V and J calls reflect TCRdb's pipeline rather than the authors' work. In this sample the table shows approximately 580,000 distinct CDR3 sequences, approximately 20% of which occur a single time. Clones ranked in the top ten supply under 15% of the sample.

Including the terminal cysteine and phenylalanine, the CDR3 comprises 14 residues. Just CDR3 DNA is preserved here, 42 bases in frame from base 1. The germline V gene sets CDR1 to ENHRY and CDR2 to SYGVKD. Deletion took 2 bases off V and 8 bases off J, with a span of 13 bases between the germline ends. Results and caveats for the whole study, not just this receptor: The detection of some responding clones in pre-infection memory suggests that pre-existing cross-reactive memory T cells joined the SARS-CoV-2 response. Only a couple of mild cases were covered in the study, and larger cohorts including severe cases with pre-infection samples were considered necessary. Contracting CD4+ clones were found mainly in CM and EM memory subsets, while CD8+ clones were enriched in EMRA. SARS-CoV-2 specificity of the second-wave clones peaking on day 37 was not confirmed. Clones contracting from day 15 to 85 had balanced CD4/CD8 phenotypes, while a second wave expanding from day 15 to 37 was biased towards CD4+.

A few counts support this clonotype. This receptor's antigen is unknown. No base qualities exist here, and no much larger clone lies one base off it. The origin of this receptor is an adult woman who had mild COVID-19 (a few samples of this study predate the infection). The sample titles of this study are shuffled in the database, so cell type and time point are left out; the donor was told from shared clones. This sequence uses TRBV10-3 and TRBJ2-1; the D gene is tentatively TRBD1 or TRBD2, each matching 5 bases. The sample taken for sequencing was PBMCs or a T cell subset sorted from them (not recorded which). The CDR3 region reads CAISEPQGVYEQFF. The nucleotides read TGTGCCATCAGTGAGCCGCAGGGAGTTTATGAGCAGTTCTTC.